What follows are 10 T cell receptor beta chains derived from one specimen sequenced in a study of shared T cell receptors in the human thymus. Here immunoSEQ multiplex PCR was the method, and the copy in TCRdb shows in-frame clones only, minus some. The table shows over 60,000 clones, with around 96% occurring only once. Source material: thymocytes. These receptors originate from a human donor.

The CDR3 region has the DNA TGTGCCAGCAGTAGAGGACAGGGGGCAGCCAAAATCTCCTACGAGCAGTACTTC. Translation: CASSRGQGAAKISYEQYF. The chain uses TRBV28 and TRBJ2-7; 11 bases match TRBD1. The germline CDR1 and CDR2 sequences are MDHEN and SYDVKM. V was clipped by 5 bases and J by 0 bases; unmatched bases: 12. The length of the CDR3 is 18 residues.

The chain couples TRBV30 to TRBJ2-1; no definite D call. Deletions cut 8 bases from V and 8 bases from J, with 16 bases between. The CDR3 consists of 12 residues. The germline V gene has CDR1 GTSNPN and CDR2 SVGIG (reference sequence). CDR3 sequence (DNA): TGTGCCAGCCGATACCCGGACGATGAGCAGTTCTTC. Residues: CASRYPDDEQFF. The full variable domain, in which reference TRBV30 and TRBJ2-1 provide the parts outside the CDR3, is SQTIHQWPATLVQPVGSPLSLECTVEGTSNPNLYWYRQAAGRGLQLLFYSVGIGQISSEVPQNLSASRPQDRQFILSSKKLLLSDSGFYLCASRYPDDEQFFGPGTRLTVL.

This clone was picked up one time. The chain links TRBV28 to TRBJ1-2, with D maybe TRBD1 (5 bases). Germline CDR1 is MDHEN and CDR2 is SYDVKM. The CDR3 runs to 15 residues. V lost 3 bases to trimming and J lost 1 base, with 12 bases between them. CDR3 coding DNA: TGTGCCAGCAGTTTCCCTGGACAAGTTAACTATGGCTACACCTTC. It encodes CASSFPGQVNYGYTF.

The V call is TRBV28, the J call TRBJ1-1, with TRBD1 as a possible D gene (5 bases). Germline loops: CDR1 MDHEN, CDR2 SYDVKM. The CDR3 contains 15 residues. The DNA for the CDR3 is TGTGGGGTACGACAGACGGACACCCTGAACACTGAAGCTTTCTTT. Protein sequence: CGVRQTDTLNTEAFF.

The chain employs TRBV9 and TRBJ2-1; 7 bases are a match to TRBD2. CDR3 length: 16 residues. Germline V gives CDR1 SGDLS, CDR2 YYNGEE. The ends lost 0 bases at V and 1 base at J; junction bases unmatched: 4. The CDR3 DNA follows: TGTGCCAGCAGCGTAGGTGGGGGAGGGTCCTACAATGAGCAGTTCTTC. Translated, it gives CASSVGGGGSYNEQFF. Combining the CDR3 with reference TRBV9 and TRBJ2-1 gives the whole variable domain DSGVTQTPKHLITATGQRVTLRCSPRSGDLSVYWYQQSLDQGLQFLIQYYNGEERAKGNILERFSAQQFPDLHSELNLSSLELGDSALYFCASSVGGGGSYNEQFFGPGTRLTVL.

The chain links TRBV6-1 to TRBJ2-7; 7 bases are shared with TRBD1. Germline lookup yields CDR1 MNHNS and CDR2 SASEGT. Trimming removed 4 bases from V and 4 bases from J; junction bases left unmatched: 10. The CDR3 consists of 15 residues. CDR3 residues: CASSGGGAGLYEQYF. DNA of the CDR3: TGTGCCAGCAGTGGAGGGGGCGCAGGGTTGTACGAGCAGTACTTC.

CDR3 bases: TGTGCCAGCAAGGACAGAATCAACTTCGCCAACACCGGGGAGCTGTTTTTT. Protein product: CASKDRINFANTGELFF. This sequence joins TRBV2 and TRBJ2-2; possibly TRBD1 for D (6 bases). V was cut by 7 bases and J by 2 bases, with 20 bases left in between. CDR1 is SNHLY and CDR2 is FYNNEI in the germline V gene. The CDR3 is 17 amino acids.

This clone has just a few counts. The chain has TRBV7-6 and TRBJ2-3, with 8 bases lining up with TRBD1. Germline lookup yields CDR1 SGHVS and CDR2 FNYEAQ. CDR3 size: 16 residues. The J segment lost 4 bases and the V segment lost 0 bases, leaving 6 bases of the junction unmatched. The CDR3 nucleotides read TGTGCCAGCAGCTTAGCTGCAACAGGGGGACCAGATACGCAGTATTTT. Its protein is CASSLAATGGPDTQYF.

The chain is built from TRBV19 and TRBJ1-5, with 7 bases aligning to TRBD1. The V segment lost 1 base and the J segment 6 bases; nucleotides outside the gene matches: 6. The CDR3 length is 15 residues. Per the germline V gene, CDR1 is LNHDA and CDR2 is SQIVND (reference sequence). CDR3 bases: TGTGCCAGTAGTATAGGAGGGGGCGGGGGTCAGCCCCAGCATTTT. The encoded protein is CASSIGGGGGQPQHF.

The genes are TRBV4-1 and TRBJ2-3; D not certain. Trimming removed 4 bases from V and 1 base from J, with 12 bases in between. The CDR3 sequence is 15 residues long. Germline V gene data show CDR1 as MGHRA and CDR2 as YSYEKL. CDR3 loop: CASSLGEPRTDTQYF. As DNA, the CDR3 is TGCGCCAGCAGCCTAGGAGAGCCCCGCACAGATACGCAGTATTTT.